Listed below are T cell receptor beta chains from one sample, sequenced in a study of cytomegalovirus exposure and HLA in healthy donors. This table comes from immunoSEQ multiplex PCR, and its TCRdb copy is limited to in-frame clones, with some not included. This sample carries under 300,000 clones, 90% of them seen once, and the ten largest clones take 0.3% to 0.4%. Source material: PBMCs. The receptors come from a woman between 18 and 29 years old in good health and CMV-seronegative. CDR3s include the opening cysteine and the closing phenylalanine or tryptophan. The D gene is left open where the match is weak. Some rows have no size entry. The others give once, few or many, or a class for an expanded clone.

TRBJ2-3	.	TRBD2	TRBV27	TGTGCCAGACTAGCGAGCACAGATACGCAGTATTTT	CARLASTDTQYF
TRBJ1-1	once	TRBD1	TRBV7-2	TGTGCCAGCAGCTTAGCGTTTTTTGGACAGGGCTCGAACACTGAAGCTTTCTTT	CASSLAFFGQGSNTEAFF
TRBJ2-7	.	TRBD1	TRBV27	TGTGCCAGCAGTGTCTCCCAGGGGGTGTGGTCCTACGAGCAGTACTTC	CASSVSQGVWSYEQYF
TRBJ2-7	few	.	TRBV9	TGTGCCAGCAGCCCAAGGGACACCAATTACGAGCAGTACTTC	CASSPRDTNYEQYF
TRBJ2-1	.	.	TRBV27	TGTGCCAGCAGCACACCCTACAATGAGCAGTTCTTC	CASSTPYNEQFF
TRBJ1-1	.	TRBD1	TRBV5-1	TGCGCCAGCAGCTTGGAGACAGGGCTTTACACTGAAGCTTTCTTT	CASSLETGLYTEAFF
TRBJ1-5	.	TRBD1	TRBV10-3	TGTGCCATCAGTGAGTCGGGGACAGGGGCGGCCCAGCATTTT	CAISESGTGAAQHF
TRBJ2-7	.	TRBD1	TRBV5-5	TGTGCCAGCAGCTTCGGTTGGACAGGGGAGTACGAGCAGTACTTC	CASSFGWTGEYEQYF
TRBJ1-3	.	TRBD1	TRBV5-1	TGCGCCAGCAGCTTGGGTGACAGGGGGCCTGGAAACACCATATATTTT	CASSLGDRGPGNTIYF
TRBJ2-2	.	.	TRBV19	TGTGCCAGTATAAGACAGGCCAACACCGGGGAGCTGTTTTTT	CASIRQANTGELFF
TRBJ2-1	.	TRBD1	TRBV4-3	TGCGCCAGCAGCCAAGCCCCGGACAGGGAGGACTACAATGAGCAGTTCTTC	CASSQAPDREDYNEQFF
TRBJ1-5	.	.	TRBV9	TGTGCCAGCAGCGTAGCCCCGGATCAGCCCCAGCATTTT	CASSVAPDQPQHF
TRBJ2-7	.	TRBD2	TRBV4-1	TGCGCCAGCAGCCGAATTTGGCGGGGGAATTCGTACGAGCAGTACTTC	CASSRIWRGNSYEQYF
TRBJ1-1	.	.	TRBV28	TGTGCCAGCAGTGCAGGGAACAGGGTTTCCCAAGGGACTGAAGCTTTCTTT	CASSAGNRVSQGTEAFF
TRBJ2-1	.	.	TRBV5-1	TGCGCCAGCAGCTTGGATCCAGCGGCGTACAATGAGCAGTTCTTC	CASSLDPAAYNEQFF
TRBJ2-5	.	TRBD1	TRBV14	TGTGCCAGCAGCCAAGGACAGGGGGCCCAAGAGACCCAGTACTTC	CASSQGQGAQETQYF
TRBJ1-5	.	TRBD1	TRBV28	TGTGCCAGCAGTCTACAGGGGCAGCCCCAGCATTTT	CASSLQGQPQHF
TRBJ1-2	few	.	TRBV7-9	TGTGCCAGCAGCCGCGGGACTTCTGGCTACACCTTC	CASSRGTSGYTF
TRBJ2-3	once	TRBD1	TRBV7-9	TGTGCCAGCAGCCTCCGGGACAGAGACACAGATACGCAGTATTTT	CASSLRDRDTDTQYF
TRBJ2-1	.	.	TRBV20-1	TGCAGTGCTACAGTTATTGAGCAGTTCTTC	CSATVIEQFF
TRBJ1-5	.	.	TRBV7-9	TGTGCCAGCAGTCCTACTCGGCTCGAGGATCAGCCCCAGCATTTT	CASSPTRLEDQPQHF
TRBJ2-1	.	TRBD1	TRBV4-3	TGCGCCAGCAGCCAAGAGGACAGGCGATATGAGCAGTTCTTC	CASSQEDRRYEQFF
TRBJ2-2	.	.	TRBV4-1	TGCGCCAGCAGCCAAGATCCGGTCCGGGAGCTGTTTTTT	CASSQDPVRELFF
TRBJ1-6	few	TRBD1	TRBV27	TGTGCCAGCAGTCCGTATTCCACAGGGGGCTCGAGTTCACCCCTCCACTTT	CASSPYSTGGSSSPLHF
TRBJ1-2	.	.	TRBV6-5	TGTGCCAGCAGTCACCCTGAGGGTGGCTATGGCTACACCTTC	CASSHPEGGYGYTF
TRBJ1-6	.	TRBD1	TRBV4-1	TGCGCCAGCAGCTCAGGCAGGGGGCCCTTCACCCTCCACTTT	CASSSGRGPFTLHF
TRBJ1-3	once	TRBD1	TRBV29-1	TGCAGCGCCCGGGACAGGGGAAGAAACACCATATATTTT	CSARDRGRNTIYF